This T cell receptor (beta chain) was sequenced in a study of molecular identifiers for immune sequencing clone quantification. Overall study: For replicates, RNA isolated from approximately 20,000 or 98,000 naive CD8 cells was divided into five portions, of which four were sequenced.

Generation of bulk TCR libraries relied on previously described methods and listed TCR primers. TCRdb re-called the PCR reads through MiXCR, storing one row per CDR3 protein. The sample has roughly 100,000 distinct CDR3 sequences; less than 35% are singletons. Naive CD8 T cells were picked out by sorting for CD8+CD4-CCR7+CD45RA+. CDR3 size: 14 residues. Germline V CDR1 and CDR2: SGDLS, YYNGEE. V gave up 6 bases and J gave up 0 bases, with 12 bases separating them. This chain joins TRBV9 and TRBJ1-2; a weak D match, TRBD1 (5 bases). Material for sequencing was naive CD8+ T cells from blood, with Jurkat cell RNA spiked in. Subset described: FACS-sorted CD8+CD4-CCR7+CD45RA+ naive T cells. The clonotype originates from a human donor in good health. Some libraries in this study had Jurkat cell RNA spiked in. CDR3 sequence (DNA): TGTGCCAGCAAGGATGGGGGGACTAACTATGGCTACACCTTC. Its translation is CASKDGGTNYGYTF.